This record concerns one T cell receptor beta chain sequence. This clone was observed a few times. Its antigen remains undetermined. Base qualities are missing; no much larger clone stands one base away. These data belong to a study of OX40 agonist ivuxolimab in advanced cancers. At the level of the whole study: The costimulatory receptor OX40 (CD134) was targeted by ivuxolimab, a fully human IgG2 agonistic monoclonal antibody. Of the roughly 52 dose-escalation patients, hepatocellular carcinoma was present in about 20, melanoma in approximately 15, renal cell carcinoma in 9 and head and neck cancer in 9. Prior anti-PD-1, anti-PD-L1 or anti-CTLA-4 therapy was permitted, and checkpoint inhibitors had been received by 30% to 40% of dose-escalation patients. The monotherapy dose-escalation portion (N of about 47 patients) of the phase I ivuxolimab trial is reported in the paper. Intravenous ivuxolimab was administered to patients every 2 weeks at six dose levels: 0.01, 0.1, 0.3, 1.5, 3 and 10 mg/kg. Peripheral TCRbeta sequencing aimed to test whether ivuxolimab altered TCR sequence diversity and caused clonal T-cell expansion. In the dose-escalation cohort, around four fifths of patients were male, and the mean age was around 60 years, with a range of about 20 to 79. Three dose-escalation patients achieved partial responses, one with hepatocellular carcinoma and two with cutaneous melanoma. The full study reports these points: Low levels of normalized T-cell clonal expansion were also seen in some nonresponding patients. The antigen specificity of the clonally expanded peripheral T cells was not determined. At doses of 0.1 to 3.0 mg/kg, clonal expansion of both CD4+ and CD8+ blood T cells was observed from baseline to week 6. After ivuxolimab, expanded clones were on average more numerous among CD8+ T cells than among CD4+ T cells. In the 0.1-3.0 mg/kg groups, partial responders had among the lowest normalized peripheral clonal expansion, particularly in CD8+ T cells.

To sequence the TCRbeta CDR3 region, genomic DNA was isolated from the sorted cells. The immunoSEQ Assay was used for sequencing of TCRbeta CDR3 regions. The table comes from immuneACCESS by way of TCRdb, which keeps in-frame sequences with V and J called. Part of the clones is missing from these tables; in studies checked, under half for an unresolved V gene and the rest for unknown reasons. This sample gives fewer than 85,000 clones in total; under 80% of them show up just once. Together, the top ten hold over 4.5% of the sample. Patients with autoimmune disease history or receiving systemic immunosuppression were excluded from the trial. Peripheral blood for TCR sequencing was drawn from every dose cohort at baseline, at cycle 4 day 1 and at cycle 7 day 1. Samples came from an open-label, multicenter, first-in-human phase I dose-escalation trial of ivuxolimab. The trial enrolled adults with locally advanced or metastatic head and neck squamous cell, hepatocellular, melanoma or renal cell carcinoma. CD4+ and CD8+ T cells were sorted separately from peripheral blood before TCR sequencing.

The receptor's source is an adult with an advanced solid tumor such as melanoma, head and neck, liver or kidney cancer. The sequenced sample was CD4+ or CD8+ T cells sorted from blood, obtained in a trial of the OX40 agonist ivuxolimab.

CDR3 reads: CASSLETNTEAFF. In nucleotide form, the sequence is TGTGCCAGCAGCTTGGAAACGAACACTGAAGCTTTCTTT. The sequence links TRBV5-5 to TRBJ1-1; the D gene identity is not certain. Cut back by 0 bases and 1 base, the V and J ends lie 4 bases apart. As encoded in the germline V gene (reference sequence), CDR1 is SGHKS while CDR2 is YYEKEE. The CDR3 measures 13 amino acids from cysteine to phenylalanine. The sequence is cut down to CDR3 DNA, 39 bases in frame from base 1.